This TCR beta chain is from a study of blood T cell repertoires in COVID-19. Study as a whole: The study drew acute and convalescent COVID-19 samples from the United States, Italy and Spain. In each case, the material was cDNA or gDNA derived from T cells, B-cell-depleted T cells, or PBMCs.

In the source study's methods: Using reference gene primer amplification, nucleated cell counts were estimated. The method was immunoSEQ multiplex PCR; TCRdb's version includes in-frame clones alone and lacks a portion of them. The DNA gave D and trimming, while V, J and clone size come from that table. The data hold 200,000 to 250,000 clones, with 86% observed a single time. Enrolled during active infection, Seattle patients were then followed longitudinally. This clone turned up a few times. The sequence was collected from a woman in her fifties or sixties with COVID-19, enrolled during active disease. The specimen was peripheral blood.

CDR3 bases: TGTGCCAGCAGTTTAATTTCAGGGGCCCGCTTTAATGAAGCTTTCTTT. This encodes CASSLISGARFNEAFF. The V call is TRBV6-2 or TRBV6-3, the J call TRBJ1-1, with D perhaps TRBD1 (6 bases). The CDR3 covers 16 residues. Germline loops: CDR1 MNHEY, CDR2 SVGEGT. Deletions cut 4 bases from V and 7 bases from J, with 22 bases between.